This TCR beta chain was sequenced in a study of a mutant IDH1 vaccine in newly diagnosed glioma. Study-level information: Treated patients showed a male proportion of around 62%, a female proportion of around 40%, and a mean age of approximately 40 years. It was radiotherapy, temozolomide, or both that patients received previously, with most receiving both.

Note on this clone: Its target is unknown.

Sequenced by immunoSEQ multiplex PCR; TCRdb stores in-frame clones only, minus some. The data contain tens of thousands of clones, roughly nine tenths of them singletons. Time point of the sample: week 35, safety follow-up. Each vaccine dose was 300 ug of mutant IDH1 20-mer peptide, with topical imiquimod. There were eight vaccinations for patients, given in weeks 1, 3, 5, 7, 11, 15, 19 and 23. The CDR3 consists of 13 residues. The ends were cut back, 4 bases at V and 5 bases at J, with 9 bases in the middle. The germline V gene has CDR1 SGHTA and CDR2 FQGNSA. This sample comprised PBMCs, obtained from a glioma patient whose treatment included an IDH1 peptide vaccine. This receptor was identified in a man aged 35 to 55 with glioma. This chain connects TRBV7-2 to TRBJ2-1, with D maybe TRBD1 (6 bases). The CDR3 region is CASSSRQDNEQFF. DNA of the CDR3: TGTGCCAGCAGCTCCCGACAGGACAATGAGCAGTTCTTC.